A single TCR beta chain is shown here with its context. The antigen is not known. A read error may be the cause here, since a much bigger clone is one base away. Healthy Caucasians from Russia aged about 6 to 90 served as donors. The record originates from a study of blood T cells in healthy people across ages. Study-level points and caveats: Underestimates were what the diversity estimates from one million T cells were considered to be. Observed TCR beta diversity per million T cells went down as age went up. This fall followed a roughly linear course with age.

Together with a sample-barcoded 5' primer, a J-beta primer mix was included in a second PCR lasting about 6 to 11 cycles. TCRdb redid the calling of the 5' RACE reads with MiXCR, one entry per CDR3 protein. The profile shows around 870,000 distinct CDR3 sequences, around 30% of them singletons. The specimen was blood. This sequence originates from a woman at least 80 years old in good health.

CDR3 sequence reads: CASSFSGGNYNEQYF. CDR3 DNA sequence: TGTGCCAGCAGCTTCAGCGGGGGGAACTACAATGAGCAGTACTTC. V gene TRBV6-2 or TRBV6-3 combines with J gene TRBJ2-5; 9 nucleotides agree with TRBD2. The CDR3 extends over 15 amino acids. Germline assignment: CDR1 MNHEY and CDR2 SVGEGT. The V segment lost 6 bases and the J segment 11 bases; nucleotides outside the gene matches: 16.